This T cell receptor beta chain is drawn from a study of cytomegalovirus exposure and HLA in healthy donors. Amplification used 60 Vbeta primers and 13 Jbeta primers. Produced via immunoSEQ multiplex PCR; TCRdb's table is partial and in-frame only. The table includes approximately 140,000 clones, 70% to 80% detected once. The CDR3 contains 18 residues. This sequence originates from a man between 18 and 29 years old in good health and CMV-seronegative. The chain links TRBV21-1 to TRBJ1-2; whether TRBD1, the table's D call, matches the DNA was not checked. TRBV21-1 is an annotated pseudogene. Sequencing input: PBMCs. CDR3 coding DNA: TGTGCCAGCAGCAAAGGGGGCAACAGAGGGGACAGGGCTTATGGCTACACCTTC. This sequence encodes CASSKGGNRGDRAYGYTF.